These 28 T cell receptor beta chains came from one sample sequenced in a study of cytomegalovirus exposure and HLA in healthy donors. PCR involved 60 Vbeta and 13 Jbeta primers. Sequenced by immunoSEQ multiplex PCR; TCRdb stores in-frame clones only, minus some. The repertoire holds over 250,000 clones, with around two thirds as singletons. Sequencing was carried out using PBMCs. Receptor source: a female donor in good health and CMV-seronegative.

The chain combines TRBV20-1 with TRBJ2-7; the D gene is possibly TRBD2 (5 bases). Trimming left V 3 bases short and J 5 bases short, with 5 bases between. From germline, CDR1 is DFQATT and CDR2 SNEGSKA (reference sequence). The CDR3 loop spans 10 amino acids. The DNA of the CDR3 is TGCAGTGCTAGCGGGAACGAGCAGTACTTC. This sequence encodes CSASGNEQYF.

CDR3 loop: CASSFSGLGKETQYF. Written as DNA, the CDR3 is TGTGCCAGCAGCTTTTCGGGACTGGGTAAAGAGACCCAGTACTTC. The genes are TRBV13 and TRBJ2-5; the D gene is possibly TRBD2 (6 bases). The V end lost 3 bases, the J end lost 3 bases, and 14 bases lay between the germline ends. This CDR3 contains 15 residues. Germline CDR1 and CDR2: PRHDT and FYEKMQ (reference sequence).

The DNA for the CDR3 is TGTGCCAGCAACCTACAGGGAGACAATTCACCCCTCCACTTT. Encoded protein: CASNLQGDNSPLHF. V and J are TRBV13 and TRBJ1-6; the D gene is possibly TRBD1 (6 bases). Germline V lookup: CDR1 PRHDT, CDR2 FYEKMQ (reference sequence). The CDR3 sequence is 14 residues long. V was pared by 7 bases and J by 7 bases, with 14 bases between.

This rearrangement joins TRBV7-3 to TRBJ2-1; 8 positions match TRBD1. Trimming removed 2 bases from V and 1 base from J; junction bases left unmatched: 4. The germline V gene has CDR1 SGHTA and CDR2 FQGTGA. The CDR3 spans 16 residues. CDR3 amino acids: CASSLSGGESYNEQFF. In DNA, the CDR3 is TGTGCCAGCAGCTTATCAGGGGGCGAATCCTACAATGAGCAGTTCTTC.

This clone was seen more than once but under ten times. Other nucleotide sequences from this sample produce the same CDR3. V is TRBV9 and J is TRBJ2-1; 9 bases are a match to TRBD2. The V segment lost 3 bases and the J segment 0 bases; nucleotides outside the gene matches: 1. The CDR3 runs 15 residues. Germline CDR1 reads SGDLS; CDR2 reads YYNGEE. The CDR3 DNA sequence: TGTGCCAGCAGCGCGACTAGCGGCTCCTACAATGAGCAGTTCTTC. Its translation: CASSATSGSYNEQFF.

V gene TRBV7-2 combines with J gene TRBJ1-1; D call uncertain. CDR1 and CDR2 from the germline V gene are SGHTA and FQGNSA. The length of the CDR3 is 13 residues. V dropped 4 bases and J dropped 3 bases, with 9 bases sitting between them. CDR3: CASSSYLDTEAFF. For the CDR3, the DNA is TGTGCCAGCAGCTCTTACCTAGACACTGAAGCTTTCTTT.

This chain connects TRBV7-9 to TRBJ1-5; D perhaps matches TRBD1 (6 bases). Looked up from germline, CDR1 is SEHNR and CDR2 is FQNEAQ (reference sequence). The CDR3 length is 15 residues. V lost 5 bases and J 4 bases, leaving 15 bases between the germline ends. The CDR3 loop is CASSRSSGVNQPQHF. CDR3 sequence (DNA): TGTGCCAGCAGCAGAAGCTCAGGGGTGAATCAGCCCCAGCATTTT.

This chain connects TRBV7-9 to TRBJ1-2; the D gene is possibly TRBD1 (5 bases). Germline CDR1 and CDR2: SEHNR and FQNEAQ (reference sequence). CDR3 length equals 14 residues. V was trimmed by 4 bases and J by 5 bases, leaving 14 bases between them. In nucleotides, the CDR3 is TGTGCCAGCAGCTCCCCTGACAGATGGTATGGCTACACCTTC. Translating gives CASSSPDRWYGYTF.

The chain employs TRBV27 and TRBJ1-1; D unclear. Trimming removed 2 bases from V and 1 base from J, with 5 bases in between. Germline loops: CDR1 MNHEY, CDR2 SMNVEV (reference sequence). This CDR3 region has 13 residues. This CDR3 reads CASSLNGNTEAFF. The CDR3 bases are TGTGCCAGCAGTTTAAACGGGAACACTGAAGCTTTCTTT.

V gene TRBV6-1 combines with J gene TRBJ2-5; a weak D match, TRBD2 (6 bases). This CDR3 is 13 amino acids long. V was clipped by 7 bases and J by 4 bases, with 13 bases between them. Germline V lookup: CDR1 MNHNS, CDR2 SASEGT. CDR3 amino acids: CASTKMGGETQYF. In DNA, the CDR3 is TGTGCCAGCACCAAAATGGGGGGAGAGACCCAGTACTTC.

The table lists this clone with a count of one. The rearrangement uses TRBV27 and TRBJ2-7; 7 nucleotides agree with TRBD2. This CDR3 is built from 14 residues. V lost 2 bases to trimming and J lost 3 bases; unmatched junction nucleotides: 4. Germline CDR1 is MNHEY and CDR2 is SMNVEV (reference sequence). CDR3 region: CASSLQRDGYEQYF. The CDR3 DNA follows: TGTGCCAGCAGTTTACAGCGGGATGGCTACGAGCAGTACTTC.

CDR3 protein: CASSFRSRVSYEQYF. Here the CDR3 DNA reads TGTGCCAGCAGTTTTCGTTCTCGGGTCTCCTACGAGCAGTACTTC. V usage is TRBV28 and J usage is TRBJ2-7; D is undetermined. V shed 3 bases and J shed 0 bases, with 12 bases lying between them. The CDR3 loop spans 15 amino acids. CDR1 and CDR2 (germline): MDHEN, SYDVKM.

This clone was picked up a small number of times. The V call is TRBV10-2, the J call TRBJ2-1; 7 bases line up with TRBD2. The CDR3 sequence is 15 residues long. Germline CDR1 is WSHSY and CDR2 is SAAADI. The trim removed 2 bases at V and 8 bases at J, leaving 9 bases unmatched. The CDR3 DNA reads as TGCGCCAGCAGTGAGCAGGGCGGGAGCCTCCATGAGCAGTTCTTC. This sequence encodes CASSEQGGSLHEQFF.

J is TRBJ1-5 and V is TRBV2, with TRBD1 identical over 9 bases. The CDR3 is made up of 14 amino acids. Germline V gives CDR1 SNHLY, CDR2 FYNNEI. Losses at the gene ends were 4 bases for V and 6 bases for J; bases not matched to a gene: 4. CDR3 sequence: CASSGDRASQPQHF. The CDR3, as DNA: TGTGCCAGCAGTGGGGACAGGGCGAGTCAGCCCCAGCATTTT. Complete variable domain (other parts from reference TRBV2 and TRBJ1-5): EPEVTQTPSHQVTQMGQEVILRCVPISNHLYFYWYRQILGQKVEFLVSFYNNEISEKSEIFDDQFSVERPDGSNFTLKIRSTKLEDSAMYFCASSGDRASQPQHFGDGTRLSIL.

The V gene is TRBV28, the J gene TRBJ1-6, with 9 bases aligning to TRBD1. The CDR3 has 13 amino acids. The V gene end was trimmed by 11 bases and the J gene end by 7 bases; junction bases not matched to a gene: 6. The germline V gene has CDR1 MDHEN and CDR2 SYDVKM. CDR3 coding DNA: TGTGCCGGCGGACAGGGGTGGAATTCACCCCTCCACTTT. It encodes CAGGQGWNSPLHF.

The chain is built from TRBV28 and TRBJ2-5; 7 bases line up with TRBD2. The CDR3 covers 20 residues. V was clipped by 6 bases and J by 11 bases; unmatched bases: 33. Germline V gene sequence: CDR1 MDHEN, CDR2 SYDVKM. CDR3 region: CASSPVAALLAGRDSREQYF. CDR3 coding DNA: TGTGCCAGCAGCCCCGTCGCGGCGCTATTAGCGGGTAGGGACTCTCGAGAGCAGTACTTC.

This sequence joins TRBV13 and TRBJ2-1; D might be TRBD2 (5 bases). Germline lookup yields CDR1 PRHDT and CDR2 FYEKMQ (reference sequence). The V and J ends lost 1 base and 7 bases respectively, with 14 bases between them. The CDR3 has 15 amino acids. This CDR3 reads CASSLEAALRNEQFF. The CDR3 bases are TGTGCCAGCAGCTTAGAAGCGGCCTTGAGGAATGAGCAGTTCTTC.

V usage is TRBV28 and J usage is TRBJ2-7, with TRBD2 matching over 11 bases. V trimming: 5 bases; J trimming: 7 bases; junction bases outside the gene matches: 13. The CDR3 runs to 16 residues. In germline, CDR1 is MDHEN, CDR2 SYDVKM. CDR3 residues: CASSPLAGGLEGEQYF. CDR3 nucleotide sequence: TGTGCCAGCAGTCCCCTAGCGGGAGGCCTCGAGGGGGAGCAGTACTTC.

V usage is TRBV2 and J usage is TRBJ2-5, with TRBD2 matching over 9 bases. This CDR3 region has 15 residues. Germline V lookup: CDR1 SNHLY, CDR2 FYNNEI. Trimming cost V 6 bases and J 5 bases; bases outside gene matches: 10. The chain's CDR3 is CASRRGASGIETQYF. In DNA form, the CDR3 reads TGTGCCAGCAGGCGAGGGGCTAGCGGGATTGAGACCCAGTACTTC. Looking up the rest from reference TRBV2 and TRBJ2-5 gives the full variable domain: EPEVTQTPSHQVTQMGQEVILRCVPISNHLYFYWYRQILGQKVEFLVSFYNNEISEKSEIFDDQFSVERPDGSNFTLKIRSTKLEDSAMYFCASRRGASGIETQYFGPGTRLLVL.

The V and J genes are TRBV6-1 and TRBJ2-3; D ambiguous. In germline, CDR1 is MNHNS, CDR2 SASEGT. Trimming took 4 bases from V and 8 from J, leaving 16 bases between them. The CDR3 has 14 residues. CDR3 residues: CASSALAPQSTQYF. The CDR3 DNA reads as TGTGCCAGCAGTGCGCTCGCTCCACAGAGTACGCAGTATTTT.

The V call is TRBV6-1, the J call TRBJ2-3, with D tentatively TRBD1 (6 bases). This CDR3 contains 14 residues. The V gene's germline CDR1 is MNHNS and CDR2 SASEGT. Trimming stripped 7 bases from V and 5 bases from J, with 16 bases between. The CDR3 loop is CASKNRDRVDTQYF. CDR3 bases: TGTGCCAGCAAGAACAGGGATCGGGTAGATACGCAGTATTTT.

The rearrangement uses TRBV19 and TRBJ1-2, with 10 nucleotides matching TRBD1. J gave up 1 base and V 7 bases, and 6 bases lay outside the gene matches. This CDR3 is built from 15 residues. From germline, CDR1 is LNHDA and CDR2 SQIVND (reference sequence). The CDR3 is CASNPGTGVNYGYTF. The CDR3, as DNA: TGTGCCAGTAATCCCGGGACAGGGGTTAACTATGGCTACACCTTC.

The chain joins TRBV28 to TRBJ1-1; D is uncertain. Germline assignment: CDR1 MDHEN and CDR2 SYDVKM. With 2 bases removed from V and 0 bases from J, the gap between germline ends came to 7 bases. CDR3 length: 14 amino acids. DNA for the CDR3: TGTGCCAGCAGTTTAGGACTTATGAACACTGAAGCTTTCTTT. Its protein product is CASSLGLMNTEAFF.

This chain uses TRBV5-1 with TRBJ1-1, with a weak D call TRBD1 (6 bases). V shed 2 bases and J shed 0 bases, with 17 bases lying between them. The CDR3 covers 17 residues. Germline V lookup: CDR1 SGHRS, CDR2 YFSETQ. CDR3 protein: CASSLVIGGGVNTEAFF. CDR3 in DNA: TGCGCCAGCAGCTTAGTAATTGGGGGGGGCGTGAACACTGAAGCTTTCTTT.

The chain carries TRBV5-1 and TRBJ2-2; D perhaps matches TRBD2 (5 bases). Germline loops: CDR1 SGHRS, CDR2 YFSETQ. V gave up 5 bases and J gave up 0 bases, with 8 bases separating them. The CDR3 sequence is 14 residues long. The CDR3 nucleotides are TGCGCCAGCAGGCCAGCGGCGAACACCGGGGAGCTGTTTTTT. As protein: CASRPAANTGELFF.

This clone was seen just once. The J gene is TRBJ1-2, the V gene TRBV6-4; D may be TRBD1 (5 bases). V was trimmed by 7 bases and J by 4 bases, leaving 19 bases between them. Germline CDR1 is MRHNA and CDR2 is SNTAGT. This CDR3 is 15 amino acids long. CDR3 DNA: TGTGCCAGCAAGCAACAGGAAGGGTTGAGCTATGGCTACACCTTC. It is translated as CASKQQEGLSYGYTF.

V is TRBV6-6 and J is TRBJ2-1, with 9 bases that match TRBD1. In germline, CDR1 is MNHNY, CDR2 SVGAGI (reference sequence). The CDR3 has 14 amino acids. Losses at the gene ends were 2 bases for V and 7 bases for J; bases not matched to a gene: 3. The CDR3 DNA follows: TGTGCCAGCAGTTACGCACAGGGGGCGAATGAGCAGTTCTTC. Amino acids: CASSYAQGANEQFF.

The rearrangement links TRBV5-1 to TRBJ2-1, with 12 bases fitting TRBD1. Trimming took 2 bases from V and 7 from J; bases not matched to a gene: 10. The V gene's germline CDR1 is SGHRS and CDR2 YFSETQ. This CDR3 spans 17 amino acids. The DNA of the CDR3 is TGCGCCAGCAGCTTCTTTGCGGGACAGGGGGCGCGTAATGAGCAGTTCTTC. It encodes CASSFFAGQGARNEQFF.